This T cell receptor (beta chain) was identified during a study of T cells after yellow fever vaccination. The CDR3 runs 19 residues. CDR1 and CDR2 from the germline V gene are MNHEY and SMNVEV (reference sequence). Trimming stripped 6 bases from V and 3 bases from J, with 30 bases between. TCRdb recomputed calls from the 5' RACE reads with MiXCR, one row per CDR3 protein. The sample holds fewer than 650,000 distinct CDR3 sequences; 21% are singletons and the top ten take roughly a sixth. V gene TRBV27 combines with J gene TRBJ2-7, with a tentative D call TRBD1 (9 bases). This clonotype was obtained from a man aged 18-30 years who received the YFV17D yellow fever vaccine. The specimen was PBMCs, collected about 21 days after the first yellow fever vaccination. The CDR3 sequence is CASSRRGDRAGGGGYEQYF. The CDR3 region has the DNA TGTGCCAGCAGCCGTCGGGGGGACAGGGCGGGAGGCGGGGGCTACGAGCAGTACTTC.